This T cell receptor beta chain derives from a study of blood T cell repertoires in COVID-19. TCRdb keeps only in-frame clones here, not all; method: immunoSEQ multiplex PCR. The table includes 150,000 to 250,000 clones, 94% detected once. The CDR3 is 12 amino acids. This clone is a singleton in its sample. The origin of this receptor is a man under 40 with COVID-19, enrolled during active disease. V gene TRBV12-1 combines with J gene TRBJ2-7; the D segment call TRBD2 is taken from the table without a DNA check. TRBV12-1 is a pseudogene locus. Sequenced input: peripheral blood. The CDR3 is CASSQLVYEQYF. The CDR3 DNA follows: TGTGCCAGCAGCCAGCTAGTCTACGAGCAGTACTTC.